This entry lists 7 T cell receptor beta chains sequenced from one sample in a study of T-cell reconstitution after alpha-beta-depleted transplantation in children. Unique molecular identifiers were incorporated during preparation of the TCRbeta library. Using its own MiXCR run on the PCR reads, TCRdb lists one record per CDR3 protein. The repertoire holds 150,000 to 250,000 distinct CDR3 sequences, with just over 14% as singletons. Here the sequenced sample was PBMCs from the stem cell graft donor, taken from the stem cell graft. All receptors come from a human donor who donated a stem cell graft to a child with acute lymphoblastic leukemia.

The J gene is TRBJ1-2, the V gene TRBV5-1; a possible D gene is TRBD1 (5 bases). The germline V gene has CDR1 SGHRS and CDR2 YFSETQ. V was trimmed by 3 bases and J by 5 bases, leaving 17 bases between them. The CDR3 has 15 amino acids. In DNA form, the CDR3 reads TGCGCCAGCAGCTCAGGGCCCTCCCGGGATTATGGCTACACCTTC. Protein sequence: CASSSGPSRDYGYTF.

The sample holds one count of this clonotype. The germline gene is not matched at one end of the junction; a read error may be the cause. The chain joins TRBV4-1 to TRBJ2-5; no firm D call. This CDR3 is built from 12 residues. The germline CDR1 and CDR2 sequences are MGHRA and YSYEKL. CDR3 sequence: CASGQVGETQYF. The CDR3 nucleotides are TGCGCCAGCGGCCAAGTCGGCGAGACCCAGTACTTT.

In its sample, this clonotype was seen many times. The chain is built from TRBV3-1 and TRBJ1-1; maybe TRBD1 (6 bases). The CDR3 is made up of 15 amino acids. V gave up 4 bases and J gave up 3 bases, with 15 bases separating them. The V gene's germline CDR1 is LGHDT and CDR2 YNNKEL (reference sequence). Written as DNA, the CDR3 is TGTGCCAGCAGCCTAGGTGGGGGGCCGGACACTGAAGCTTTCTTT. It is translated as CASSLGGGPDTEAFF.

This clonotype was picked up many times. J is TRBJ2-5 and V is TRBV6-5; D possibly corresponds to TRBD1 (6 bases). There are 14 residues in the CDR3. Per the germline V gene, CDR1 is MNHEY and CDR2 is SVGAGI. V was pared by 2 bases and J by 2 bases, with 9 bases between. As DNA, the CDR3 is TGTGCCAGCAGTTACCCTCAGGGGCAAGAGACCCAGTACTTC. This encodes CASSYPQGQETQYF.

This clonotype has a count of ten or more. This chain joins TRBV12-3 or TRBV12-4 and TRBJ1-4; D is ambiguous. With 6 bases removed from V and 0 bases from J, the gap between germline ends came to 8 bases. There are 14 residues in the CDR3. CDR3: CASSYIATNEKLFF. CDR3 nucleotide sequence: TGTGCCAGCAGCTACATTGCAACTAATGAAAAACTGTTTTTT.

This clonotype was detected only a few times. The V call is TRBV4-1, the J call TRBJ1-6, with 11 bases identical to TRBD1. After removal of 10 bases from V and 10 bases from J, the junction contained 6 bases not matched to a gene. CDR1 is MGHRA, CDR2 YSYEKL, per germline. The CDR3 runs to 13 residues. CDR3 coding DNA: TGCGCCACCGGACAGGGGGCGCCGTCACCCCTCCACTTT. As protein: CATGQGAPSPLHF.

This clonotype has more than one count but fewer than ten. The chain recombines TRBV29-1 with TRBJ2-1, with D possibly being TRBD2 (5 bases). V lost 2 bases and J 9 bases, leaving 26 bases between the germline ends. CDR1 is SQVTM, CDR2 ANQGSEA, per germline. The CDR3 totals 17 residues. The CDR3 DNA sequence: TGCAGCGTTGAATTAATGTGGGAACGACGGGGTGAGGCTGAGCAGTTCTTC. Protein sequence: CSVELMWERRGEAEQFF.